The clone carrying this TCR beta chain was found many times. Its antigen is still unknown. The data belong to a study of T cells after yellow fever vaccination. Study as a whole: The fractions with low cell numbers were processed using SMART-Seq v4 Ultra Low Input.

The CDR3 contains 15 residues. Trimming left V 0 bases short and J 5 bases short, with 15 bases between. Germline V lookup: CDR1 DFQATT, CDR2 SNEGSKA (reference sequence). TCRdb processed the 5' RACE reads anew with MiXCR; each CDR3 protein has one entry. The sample yields over 110,000 distinct CDR3 sequences, approximately 7.7% seen once. Whole-study results and caveats: The presence of abundant clonotypes contaminating from the bulk population was possible in FACS-sorted repertoires. A secondary response was less intense yet reached its peak sooner, at day 5 versus 15. Subsequent to the booster, the majority of primary-vaccination clones reappeared (around 96% CD4, 88% CD8).

V gene TRBV20-1 combines with J gene TRBJ2-3; D uncertain. The TCR was taken from a man aged 30 to 39 who received the YFV17D yellow fever vaccine. The material sequenced was CD4+ T cells sorted from PBMCs, taken 5 days after the yellow fever booster vaccination. The CDR3 spells CSARDGRRGVDTQYF. The CDR3 coding sequence is TGCAGTGCTAGAGACGGGCGGAGAGGAGTAGATACGCAGTATTTT.